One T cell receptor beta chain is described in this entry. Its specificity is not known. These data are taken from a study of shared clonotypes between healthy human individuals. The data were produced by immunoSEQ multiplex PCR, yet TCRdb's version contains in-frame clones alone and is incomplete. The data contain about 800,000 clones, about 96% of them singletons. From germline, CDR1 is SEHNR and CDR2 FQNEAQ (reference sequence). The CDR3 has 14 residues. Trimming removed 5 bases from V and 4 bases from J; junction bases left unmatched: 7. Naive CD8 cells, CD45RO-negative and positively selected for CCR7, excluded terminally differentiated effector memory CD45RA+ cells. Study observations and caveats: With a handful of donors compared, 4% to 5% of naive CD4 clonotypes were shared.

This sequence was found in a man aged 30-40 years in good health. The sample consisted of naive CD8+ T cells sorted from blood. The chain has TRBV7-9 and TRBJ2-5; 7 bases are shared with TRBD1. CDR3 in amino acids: CASSLSTGIETQYF. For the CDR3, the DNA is TGTGCCAGCAGCCTTTCGACAGGGATAGAGACCCAGTACTTC.